This T cell receptor (beta chain) derives from a study of blood T cells in healthy people across ages. Study-wide results and limits: CMV status of donors was not determined, possibly confounding expanded clonotype changes.

In germline, CDR1 is SGHTA, CDR2 FQGNSA. CDR3 length equals 15 residues. Together with a sample-barcoded 5' primer, a J-beta primer mix was included in a second PCR lasting roughly 7 to 11 cycles. Tags on each cDNA molecule came from a template-switch adaptor with 12 random nucleotides. Using its own MiXCR run on the 5' RACE reads, TCRdb lists one record per CDR3 protein. The sample contains roughly 1.5 million distinct CDR3 sequences, less than 45% of which appear only once. About this clonotype itself: Its antigen is unidentified.

This chain joins TRBV7-2 and TRBJ2-7; D is perhaps TRBD1 (6 bases). The end of the DNA aligns better with TRBJ2-5, so the J call may be wrong. The sample taken for sequencing was blood. This receptor was obtained from a woman between 18 and 29 years old in good health. In nucleotides, the CDR3 is TGTGCCAGCAGCTTCCGTTACAGGGTTGGGGAGACCCAGTACTTC. Translated: CASSFRYRVGETQYF.